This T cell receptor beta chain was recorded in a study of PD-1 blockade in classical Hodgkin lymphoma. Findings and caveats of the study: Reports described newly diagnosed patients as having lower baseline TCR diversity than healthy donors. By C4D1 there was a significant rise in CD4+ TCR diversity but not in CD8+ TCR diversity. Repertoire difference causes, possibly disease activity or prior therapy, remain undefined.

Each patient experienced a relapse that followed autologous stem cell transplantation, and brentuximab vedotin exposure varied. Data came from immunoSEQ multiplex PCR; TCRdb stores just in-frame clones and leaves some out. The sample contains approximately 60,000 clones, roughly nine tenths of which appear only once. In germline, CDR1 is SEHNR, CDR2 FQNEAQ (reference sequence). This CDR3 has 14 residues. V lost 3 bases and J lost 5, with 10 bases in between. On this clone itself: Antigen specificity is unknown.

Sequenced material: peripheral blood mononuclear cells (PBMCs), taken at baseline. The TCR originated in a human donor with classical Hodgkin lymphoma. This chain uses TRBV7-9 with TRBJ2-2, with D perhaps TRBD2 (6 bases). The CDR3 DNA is TGTGCCAGCAGCTTTGGGCGGGGTACCGGGGAGCTGTTTTTT. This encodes CASSFGRGTGELFF.